Sequencing of this T cell receptor beta chain was carried out in a study of CD4 T cell repertoires in COVID-19 listed by TCRdb under 2021. Study-level background: To analyze cross-reactivity, CFSE-low cells were expanded with IL-2 for roughly nine days and then labeled again and restimulated with spike proteins from other coronaviruses. Naturally processed CD4+ T cell responses to SARS-CoV-2 spike and nucleoprotein were characterized in COVID-19-recovered individuals, and clonal composition was assessed by TCR Vbeta sequencing. In a few recovered individuals, the TCR Vbeta repertoire of SARS-CoV-2-reactive T cells was analyzed at the subset level.

Overall study outcomes, separate from this receptor: Between roughly 7 and 28% of SARS-CoV-2 clonotypes were also found in SARS-CoV and/or HKU1 spike-stimulated secondary cultures, consistent with cross-reactivity. Several of the most expanded SARS-CoV-2-reactive clonotypes were shared between two or all three memory subsets, suggesting intraclonal diversification.

The sample's time point label, in plain terms: sample from a COVID-19-recovered individual after infection. Cells were CFSE-labeled and stimulated with autologous monocytes plus recombinant SARS-CoV-2 spike or nucleoprotein to obtain antigen-reactive proliferating T cell lines. Donors were patients who had recovered from mild-to-severe COVID-19. Stimulated subset cultures started from an input of over 4.5x10^5 cells per subset. CD4+ total memory, central memory, effector memory and circulating T follicular helper cells were isolated from peripheral blood mononuclear cells. The library was generated by the immunoSEQ multiplex PCR assay. The paper's data handling went like this. The Chao-Jaccard similarity index and the number of shared clonotypes were used to measure repertoire overlap between subsets. TCRdb obtained this table from immuneACCESS and retained in-frame rearrangements with V and J assigned. These tables miss some clones; where compared with another copy, unresolved V genes account for less than half of the shortfall, and the remainder is unexplained. V, J and clone size are those of that table, while D and trimming were read from the DNA. The sample table lists about 620 clones, 15% to 20% of them with a count of one. The ten largest clones represent 21% of the sample.

V ends up 5 bases short and J 5 bases short, with an unmatched junction base count of 4. The CDR3 runs 14 residues from the cysteine to the phenylalanine. Of all the DNA, just the CDR3 is kept, 42 bases in frame from base 1. The germline V gene encodes CDR1 LNHDA and CDR2 SQIVND (reference sequence). Points on this clone: Its antigen has not been determined. Base quality data are lacking; no much larger clone is found one base away.

The sequence joins TRBV19 to TRBJ2-2, and 8 junction bases match TRBD1. The material was circulating follicular helper CD4+ T cells, cultured in vitro, obtained after recovery from COVID-19. This specimen's cell subset or site label, interpreted: circulating T follicular helper cells. The TCR comes from a human donor who had COVID-19. CDR3 protein: CASSLTGATGELFF. The bases are TGTGCCAGTAGTTTGACAGGGGCGACCGGGGAGCTGTTTTTT. Where the CDR3 stops, the reference TRBV19 and TRBJ2-2 genes take over; the full variable domain is DGGITQSPKYLFRKEGQNVTLSCEQNLNHDAMYWYRQDPGQGLRLIYYSQIVNDFQKGDIAEGYSVSREKKESFPLTVTSAQKNPTAFYLCASSLTGATGELFFGEGSRLTVL.